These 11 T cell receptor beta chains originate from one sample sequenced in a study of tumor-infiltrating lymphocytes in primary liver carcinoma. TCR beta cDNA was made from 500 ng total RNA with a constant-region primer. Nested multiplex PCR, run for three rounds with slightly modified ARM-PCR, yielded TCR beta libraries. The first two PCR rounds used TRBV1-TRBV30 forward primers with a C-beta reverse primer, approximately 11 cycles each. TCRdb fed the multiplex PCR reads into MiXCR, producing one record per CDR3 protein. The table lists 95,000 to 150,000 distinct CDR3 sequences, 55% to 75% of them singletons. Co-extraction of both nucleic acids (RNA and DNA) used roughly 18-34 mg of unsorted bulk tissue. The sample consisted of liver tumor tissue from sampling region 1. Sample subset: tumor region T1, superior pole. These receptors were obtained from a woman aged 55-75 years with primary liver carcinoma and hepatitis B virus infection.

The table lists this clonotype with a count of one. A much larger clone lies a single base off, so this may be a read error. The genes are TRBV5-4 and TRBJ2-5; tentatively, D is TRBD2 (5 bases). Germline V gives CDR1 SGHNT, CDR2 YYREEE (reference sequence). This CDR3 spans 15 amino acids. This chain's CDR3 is CAGSLGEGGVKTQYF. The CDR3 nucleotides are TGTGCCGGCAGCTTGGGTGAGGGCGGAGTAAAGACCCAGTACTTC.

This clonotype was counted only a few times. CDR3 bases: TGTGCCAGCAGCTTGGGGACCCATTCCACAGATACGCAGTATTTT. Its protein is CASSLGTHSTDTQYF. This sequence joins TRBV5-8 and TRBJ2-3; D not certain. This CDR3 has 15 amino acids. The ends were cut back, 0 bases at V and 2 bases at J, with 10 bases in the middle. The germline gives CDR1 SGHTS, CDR2 YDEGEE. Filled out from reference TRBV5-8 and TRBJ2-3, the complete variable domain reads EAGVTQSPTHLIKTRGQQATLRCSPISGHTSVYWYQQALGLGLQFLLWYDEGEERNRGNFPPRFSGRQFPNYSSELNVNALELEDSALYLCASSLGTHSTDTQYFGPGTRLTVL.

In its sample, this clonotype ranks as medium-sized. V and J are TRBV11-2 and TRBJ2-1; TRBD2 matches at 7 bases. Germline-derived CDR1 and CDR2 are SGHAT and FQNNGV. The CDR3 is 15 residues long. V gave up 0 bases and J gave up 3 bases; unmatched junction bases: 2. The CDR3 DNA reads TGTGCCAGCAGCTTAGAGGCGGGAGACTACAATGAGCAGTTCTTC. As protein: CASSLEAGDYNEQFF.

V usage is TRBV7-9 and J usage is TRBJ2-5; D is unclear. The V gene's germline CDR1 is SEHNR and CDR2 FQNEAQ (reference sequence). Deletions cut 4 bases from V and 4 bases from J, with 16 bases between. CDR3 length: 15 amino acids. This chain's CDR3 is CASSWRTAYLETQYF. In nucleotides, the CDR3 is TGTGCCAGCAGCTGGCGGACGGCGTACCTAGAGACCCAGTACTTC.

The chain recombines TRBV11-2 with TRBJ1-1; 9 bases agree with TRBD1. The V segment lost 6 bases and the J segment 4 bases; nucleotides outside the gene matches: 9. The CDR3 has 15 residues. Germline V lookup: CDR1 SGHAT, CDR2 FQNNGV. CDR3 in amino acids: CASRGTGGKGTEAFF. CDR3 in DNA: TGTGCCAGCAGGGGAACAGGGGGCAAGGGCACTGAAGCTTTCTTT.

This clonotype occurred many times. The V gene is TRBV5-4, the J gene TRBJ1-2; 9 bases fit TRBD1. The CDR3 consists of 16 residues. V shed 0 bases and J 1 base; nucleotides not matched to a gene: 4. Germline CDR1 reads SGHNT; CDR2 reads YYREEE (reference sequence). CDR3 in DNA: TGTGCCAGCAGCTTGGGGGGGGGACAGGGTAACTATGGCTACACCTTC. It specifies CASSLGGGQGNYGYTF.

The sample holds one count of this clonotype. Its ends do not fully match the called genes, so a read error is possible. The DNA for the CDR3 is TGTGCCAGCAGCCTGGGAGGGGGGAGTGAAACTCTCTTT. It encodes CASSLGGGSETLF. This chain connects TRBV11-2 to TRBJ1-1; D perhaps matches TRBD1 (6 bases). The length of the CDR3 is 13 residues. Germline V gene lookup returns CDR1 SGHAT and CDR2 FQNNGV.

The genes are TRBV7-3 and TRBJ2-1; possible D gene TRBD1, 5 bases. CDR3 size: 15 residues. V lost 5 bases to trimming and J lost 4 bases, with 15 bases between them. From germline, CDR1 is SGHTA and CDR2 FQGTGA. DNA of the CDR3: TGTGCCAGCAGCATGACAGTCCCCCCATACAATGAGCAGTTCTTC. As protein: CASSMTVPPYNEQFF.

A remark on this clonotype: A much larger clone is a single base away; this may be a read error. For the CDR3, the DNA is TGTGCCAGCACTTCGTCGCGTGGCGTCTGGGAGACCCAGTACTTC. Translation: CASTSSRGVWETQYF. The V and J genes are TRBV6-2 or TRBV6-3 and TRBJ2-5, with D hard to call. Trimming removed 7 bases at V and 5 bases at J, with 20 bases between. CDR1 is MNHEY and CDR2 is SVGEGT in the germline V gene. The CDR3 has 15 residues.

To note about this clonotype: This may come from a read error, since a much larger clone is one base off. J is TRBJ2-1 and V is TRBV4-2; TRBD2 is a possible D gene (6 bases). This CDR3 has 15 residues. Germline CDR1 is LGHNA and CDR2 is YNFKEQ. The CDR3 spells CASSQDVGLPNDQFF. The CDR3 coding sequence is TGTGCCAGCAGCCAAGATGTAGGACTACCTAATGACCAGTTCTTC.

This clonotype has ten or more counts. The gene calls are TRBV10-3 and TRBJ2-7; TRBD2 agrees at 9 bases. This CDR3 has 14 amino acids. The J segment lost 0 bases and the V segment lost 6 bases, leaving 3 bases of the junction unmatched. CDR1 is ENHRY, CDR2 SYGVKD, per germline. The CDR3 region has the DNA TGTGCCATCAGAGGTAGCGGGAGCTCCTACGAGCAGTACTTC. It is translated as CAIRGSGSSYEQYF.